These 23 T cell receptor beta chains were sequenced from one sample in a study of CD8 T cells in Susac syndrome. cDNA came from 0.5 to 1 ug RNA primed by random hexamers. MiXCR, run by TCRdb on the immunoSEQ multiplex PCR reads, gives a single entry per CDR3 protein. The profile shows hundreds of thousands of distinct CDR3 sequences, roughly 85% of them singletons. Sequences were obtained from CD8+ T cells from PBMCs. These receptors came from a human donor with multiple sclerosis.

The chain is built from TRBV27 and TRBJ2-3, with D maybe TRBD2 (6 bases). Trimming removed 6 bases at V and 14 bases at J, with 18 bases between. The CDR3 contains 12 residues. Germline V lookup: CDR1 MNHEY, CDR2 SMNVEV (reference sequence). The CDR3 spells CASSSGLSVWYF. The CDR3 DNA reads as TGTGCCAGCAGCTCGGGACTCTCAGTTTGGTATTTT.

This clonotype was detected only a few times. Written as DNA, the CDR3 is TGTGCCAGCAGTTATAAGTTCCCTAAAAGCCAGGATACGCAGTATTTT. It translates to CASSYKFPKSQDTQYF. The chain links TRBV6-5 to TRBJ2-3; D gene uncertain. Germline V CDR1 and CDR2: MNHEY, SVGAGI. The V end was cut by 3 bases, the J end by 6 bases, with 19 bases between. This CDR3 spans 16 amino acids.

CDR3 amino acids: CATQGIRELFF. DNA for the CDR3: TGTGCCACCCAGGGTATCCGGGAGCTGTTTTTT. The chain has TRBV2 and TRBJ2-2; weak D call: TRBD1 (5 bases). The length of the CDR3 is 11 residues. CDR1 and CDR2 from the germline V gene are SNHLY and FYNNEI. V lost 10 bases to trimming and J lost 9 bases, with 12 bases between them.

V gene TRBV2 combines with J gene TRBJ2-1, with D uncertain. Germline CDR1 reads SNHLY; CDR2 reads FYNNEI. Trimming took off 6 bases at V and 5 bases at J, with 17 bases between the two ends. This CDR3 contains 15 residues. The CDR3 protein is CASRMGRVGDNEQFF. As DNA, the CDR3 is TGTGCCAGCAGAATGGGCCGCGTCGGCGACAATGAGCAGTTCTTC.

Worth noting for this clonotype: The junction shows a germline mismatch at one end, possibly a read error. This sequence joins TRBV14 and TRBJ2-1; tentative D call: TRBD1 (6 bases). Germline V gives CDR1 SGHDN, CDR2 FVKESK. There are 15 residues in the CDR3. This CDR3 reads CASSTWDTNYDEQFF. CDR3 coding DNA: TGTGCCAGCAGCACTTGGGACACCAACTACGATGAGCAGTTCTTC.

A remark on this clonotype: One end of the junction does not line up with germline, which may come from a read error. The rearrangement links TRBV7-9 to TRBJ2-7; TRBD2 is a possible D gene (5 bases). Germline V gene sequence: CDR1 SEHNR, CDR2 FQNEAQ (reference sequence). The CDR3 loop spans 13 amino acids. The CDR3 protein is CASSLGGLYEKYF. CDR3 DNA: TGTGCCAGCAGCTTAGGAGGGCTCTACGAGAAGTACTTC.

The chain employs TRBV9 and TRBJ1-2; no clear D. With 0 bases removed from V and 8 bases from J, the gap between germline ends came to 20 bases. CDR1 is SGDLS and CDR2 is YYNGEE in the germline V gene. This CDR3 has 16 residues. The chain's CDR3 is CASSVGLSASGPGYTF. The CDR3 DNA follows: TGTGCCAGCAGCGTAGGGCTTAGCGCTTCCGGACCCGGCTACACCTTC.

The chain carries TRBV5-1 and TRBJ1-2; D unresolved. The CDR3 spans 15 residues. Trimming stripped 0 bases from V and 2 bases from J, with 11 bases between. The V gene's germline CDR1 is SGHRS and CDR2 YFSETQ. The CDR3 DNA sequence: TGCGCCAGCAGCTTGGATTGGACCGCCAACTATGGCTACACCTTC. Amino acids: CASSLDWTANYGYTF.

The chain combines TRBV27 with TRBJ2-1, with D possibly being TRBD2 (7 bases). V gave up 10 bases and J gave up 8 bases, with 18 bases separating them. CDR1 MNHEY and CDR2 SMNVEV come from the germline V gene (reference sequence). CDR3 length: 13 residues. CDR3 sequence reads: CATNPGGRDEQFF. The DNA for the CDR3 is TGTGCCACCAACCCGGGGGGCCGGGATGAGCAGTTCTTC.

The V call is TRBV3-1, the J call TRBJ2-7; possibly TRBD1 or TRBD2 for D (6 bases each). The V end lost 1 base, the J end lost 2 bases, and 12 bases lay between the germline ends. The CDR3 is 15 residues long. Per germline, CDR1 LGHDT and CDR2 YNNKEL (reference sequence). The DNA of the CDR3 is TGTGCCAGCAGCCAAGCGTCAGGGGAGGCCTACGAGCAGTACTTC. Residues: CASSQASGEAYEQYF.

As regards this clonotype: The germline gene is not matched at one end of the junction; a read error may be the cause. The rearrangement links TRBV6-1 to TRBJ2-1; no clear D gene. Germline assignment: CDR1 MNHNS and CDR2 SASEGT. The CDR3 contains 15 residues. Here the CDR3 DNA reads TGTGCCAGCAGTGAAGGGGTAGGTTCCTTCAATGAGCAGTTCTTC. Its protein is CASSEGVGSFNEQFF.

The chain uses TRBV15 and TRBJ2-2; D possibly matches TRBD1 or TRBD2 (7 bases each). Trimming removed 10 bases at V and 7 bases at J, with 16 bases between. The germline V gene encodes CDR1 LNHNV and CDR2 YYDKDF (reference sequence). This CDR3 spans 13 amino acids. The CDR3 loop reads CAIATGRGGELFF. As DNA, the CDR3 is TGTGCCATCGCGACAGGGAGGGGCGGGGAGCTGTTTTTT.

The J gene is TRBJ2-4, the V gene TRBV7-9; 8 bases are shared with TRBD1. Germline CDR1 and CDR2: SEHNR and FQNEAQ (reference sequence). This CDR3 comprises 13 residues. Unmatched junction bases numbered 1, after V lost 5 bases and J lost 4 bases. DNA for the CDR3: TGTGCCAGCAGCCGGACAGGGAAAAACATTCAGTACTTC. Its protein is CASSRTGKNIQYF.

The CDR3 loop reads CASSLEDSGTGWTGELFF. The CDR3, as DNA: TGTGCCAGCAGCTTAGAGGACTCTGGGACAGGATGGACCGGGGAGCTGTTTTTT. The V call is TRBV7-9, the J call TRBJ2-2; 8 positions match TRBD1. Germline trimming cut 1 base from V and 5 bases from J; bases unmatched to any gene: 12. CDR1 and CDR2 from the germline V gene are SEHNR and FQNEAQ (reference sequence). The CDR3 is made up of 18 amino acids.

The chain is built from TRBV9 and TRBJ2-5, with 12 positions matching TRBD1. Trimming removed 3 bases from V and 5 bases from J; junction bases left unmatched: 8. The V gene's germline CDR1 is SGDLS and CDR2 YYNGEE. This CDR3 spans 16 amino acids. The CDR3 DNA follows: TGTGCCAGCAGCGGAACGGGACAGGGGGCTTGGGAGACCCAGTACTTC. Translated: CASSGTGQGAWETQYF.

J is TRBJ2-7 and V is TRBV14; weak D call: TRBD2 (5 bases). Germline V CDR1 and CDR2: SGHDN, FVKESK. V gave up 0 bases and J gave up 2 bases, with 11 bases separating them. The CDR3 runs to 15 residues. The CDR3 DNA reads TGTGCCAGCAGCCAAGAGGACTCGAAACCCTACGAGCAGTACTTC. This codes for CASSQEDSKPYEQYF.

The table lists this clonotype with a count of one. V usage is TRBV7-6 and J usage is TRBJ2-1, with D unresolved. V lost 3 bases to trimming and J lost 6 bases, with 9 bases between them. Germline V gene sequence: CDR1 SGHVS, CDR2 FNYEAQ. The CDR3 is made up of 13 amino acids. The CDR3 reads CASSFRLGNEQFF. The DNA of the CDR3 is TGTGCCAGCAGCTTTAGACTGGGCAATGAGCAGTTCTTC.

The CDR3 DNA reads as TGTGCCATCAGCCCAATTGATATATCGGAAGAGCAGTACTTC. Translation: CAISPIDISEEQYF. The rearrangement uses TRBV10-3 and TRBJ2-7; no clear D. In germline, CDR1 is ENHRY, CDR2 SYGVKD. V lost 6 bases to trimming and J lost 7 bases, with 19 bases between them. The length of the CDR3 is 14 residues.

Only one count was recorded for this clonotype. The chain employs TRBV20-1 and TRBJ2-5; the D is unclear. V gave up 6 bases and J gave up 5 bases, with 19 bases separating them. The CDR3 contains 14 residues. Germline-derived CDR1 and CDR2 are DFQATT and SNEGSKA (reference sequence). The CDR3 protein is CSASHLPEEETQYF. The DNA for the CDR3 is TGCAGTGCCTCACACCTTCCTGAGGAGGAGACCCAGTACTTC.

This clonotype was observed a single time. V usage is TRBV7-8 and J usage is TRBJ2-7; possibly TRBD1 or TRBD2 for D (5 bases each). CDR1 and CDR2 from the germline V gene are SGHVS and FQNEAQ. V lost 6 bases and J lost 1, with 13 bases in between. This CDR3 is 14 amino acids long. CDR3 region: CASRLGDVSYEQYF. The CDR3 DNA is TGTGCCAGCAGGCTCGGGGACGTATCCTACGAGCAGTACTTC.

V and J are TRBV14 and TRBJ2-7, with D possibly being TRBD1 (5 bases). V dropped 2 bases and J dropped 3 bases, with 11 bases sitting between them. Germline CDR1 SGHDN, CDR2 FVKESK. This CDR3 spans 14 amino acids. CDR3: CASSQFDRNYEQYF. The CDR3, as DNA: TGTGCCAGCAGCCAATTCGACAGAAACTACGAGCAGTACTTC.

The chain carries TRBV20-1 and TRBJ1-2, with D possibly matching TRBD1 (5 bases). The germline CDR1 and CDR2 sequences are DFQATT and SNEGSKA (reference sequence). CDR3 length equals 12 residues. Trimming left V 3 bases short and J 7 bases short, with 12 bases between. CDR3 DNA sequence: TGCAGTGCTAGGAGAAGGGACTCTGGCTACACCTTC. Translated, it gives CSARRRDSGYTF.

The rearrangement links TRBV5-1 to TRBJ2-3; 14 positions agree with TRBD2. V trimming: 4 bases; J trimming: 0 bases; junction bases outside the gene matches: 10. Per germline, CDR1 SGHRS and CDR2 YFSETQ. CDR3 length: 19 amino acids. The CDR3 loop reads CASSGGLAGAGASTDTQYF. CDR3 DNA: TGCGCCAGCAGCGGGGGACTAGCGGGGGCCGGGGCTAGCACAGATACGCAGTATTTT.